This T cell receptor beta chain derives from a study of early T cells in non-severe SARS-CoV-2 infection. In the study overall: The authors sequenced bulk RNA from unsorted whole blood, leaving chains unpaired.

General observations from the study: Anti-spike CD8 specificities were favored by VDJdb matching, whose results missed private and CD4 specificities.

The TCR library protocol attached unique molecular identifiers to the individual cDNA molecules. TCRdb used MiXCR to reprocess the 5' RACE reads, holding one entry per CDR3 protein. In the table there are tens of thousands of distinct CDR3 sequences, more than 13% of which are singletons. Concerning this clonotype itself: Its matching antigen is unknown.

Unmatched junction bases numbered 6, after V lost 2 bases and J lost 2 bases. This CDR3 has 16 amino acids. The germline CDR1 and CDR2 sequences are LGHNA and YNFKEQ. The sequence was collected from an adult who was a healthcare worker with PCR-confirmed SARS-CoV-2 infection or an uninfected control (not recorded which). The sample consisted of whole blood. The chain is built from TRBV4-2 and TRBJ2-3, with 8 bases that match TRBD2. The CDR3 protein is CASSQMVAGFTDTQYF. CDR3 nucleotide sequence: TGTGCCAGCAGCCAAATGGTAGCGGGGTTCACAGATACGCAGTATTTT.